Described below is a single TCR beta chain sequence and its context. Its antigen is not identified. The sample belongs to a study of blood T cells in healthy people across ages. Germline values: CDR1 SGHDT, CDR2 YYEEEE. Trimming removed 0 bases at V and 1 base at J, with 10 bases between. There are 15 residues in the CDR3. General study results and limits: Unknown CMV status may confound age-related changes in expanded clones.

Then a second PCR, running about 6 to 11 cycles, was carried out with a sample-barcoded 5' primer and a J-beta primer mix. Each CDR3 protein gets one entry after TCRdb re-called the 5' RACE reads with MiXCR. The sample lists 700,000 to 800,000 distinct CDR3 sequences; around 40% were seen once. Sequences were obtained from blood. The clonotype originates from an older woman in good health. This chain links TRBV5-6 with TRBJ1-2, with no clear D. The CDR3 sequence is CASSLDGGLNYGYTF. The CDR3 bases are TGTGCCAGCAGCTTGGATGGCGGACTTAACTATGGCTACACCTTC.